This TCR beta chain was found in a study of blood T cell repertoires in COVID-19. In the study overall: COVID-19 samples, acute and convalescent, were from the United States, Italy and Spain. In each case, the material was cDNA or gDNA derived from T cells, B-cell-depleted T cells, or PBMCs.

The CDR3 loop spans 14 amino acids. Germline-derived CDR1 and CDR2 are SGHDN and FVKESK. The J segment lost 5 bases and the V segment lost 5 bases, leaving 6 bases of the junction unmatched. In its sample, this clone was seen once. Participants' own reports of clinical history determined their cohort assignment. Original analysis: Reference gene primer amplification in the assay estimated nucleated cell counts. Using immunoSEQ multiplex PCR, the repertoire was profiled, and TCRdb retains in-frame clones only, with some absent. Clone size and the V and J calls come from that table; the DNA yielded D and trimming. This sample has approximately 380,000 clones, with approximately 93% found just once.

The origin of this receptor is a woman in her 40s who had been exposed to COVID-19. Sequencing was carried out using PBMCs or T cells enriched from blood (not recorded which). The chain joins TRBV14 to TRBJ2-1; 7 nucleotides line up with TRBD1. Written as DNA, the CDR3 is TGTGCCAGCAGCGGGACAGTTCCTAACAATGAGCAGTTCTTC. It specifies CASSGTVPNNEQFF.